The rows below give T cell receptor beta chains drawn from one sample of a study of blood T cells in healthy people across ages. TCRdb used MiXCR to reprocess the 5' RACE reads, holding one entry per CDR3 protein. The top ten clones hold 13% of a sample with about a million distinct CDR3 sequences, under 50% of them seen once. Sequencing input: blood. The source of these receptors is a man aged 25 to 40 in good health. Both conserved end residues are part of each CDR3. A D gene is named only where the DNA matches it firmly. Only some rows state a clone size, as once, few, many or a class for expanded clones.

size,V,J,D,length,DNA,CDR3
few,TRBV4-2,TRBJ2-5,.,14,TGTGCCAGCAGCCAAGCCAGGGGTGGAGAGACCCAGTACTTC,CASSQARGGETQYF
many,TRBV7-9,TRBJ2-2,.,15,TGTGCCAGCGCAGGGGCAGGGATGCGCACCGGGGAGCTGTTTTTT,CASAGAGMRTGELFF
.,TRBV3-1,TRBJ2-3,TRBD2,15,TGTGCCAGCAGCCACCAGAGCGGGGAAGGAGATACGCAGTATTTT,CASSHQSGEGDTQYF
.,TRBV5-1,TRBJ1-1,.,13,TGCGCCAGCAGCGCAACAGCAATCACTGAAGCTTTCTTT,CASSATAITEAFF
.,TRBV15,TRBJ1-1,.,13,TGTGCCACCCGGGGAGTCATGAACACTGAAGCTTTCTTT,CATRGVMNTEAFF
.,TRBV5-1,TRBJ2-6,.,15,TGCGCCAGCAGCTGGGAAGGTAGCGGGGCCAACGTCCTGACTTTC,CASSWEGSGANVLTF
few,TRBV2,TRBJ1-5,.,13,TGTGCCAGCAACAGCTATAGCAATCAGCCCCAGCATTTT,CASNSYSNQPQHF
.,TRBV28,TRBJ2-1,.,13,TGTGCCAGCGCCATGTGGCACCTCAATGAGCAGTTCTTC,CASAMWHLNEQFF
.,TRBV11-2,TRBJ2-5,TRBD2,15,TGTGCCAGCAGCTTGGCGGGAGTAGGACAAGAGACCCAGTACTTC,CASSLAGVGQETQYF
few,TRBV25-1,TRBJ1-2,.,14,TGTGCCAGCAGTGTTGTAGGTAAAGACTATGGCTACACCTTC,CASSVVGKDYGYTF
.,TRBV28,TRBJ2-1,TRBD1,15,TGTGCCAGCAGTTTATCCCGGGACAGGGGGTTCGAGCAGTTCTTC,CASSLSRDRGFEQFF
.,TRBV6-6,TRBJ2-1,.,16,TGTGCCAGCAGTAACCGGGACTCGAATGGCGAGGATGAGCAGTTCTTC,CASSNRDSNGEDEQFF
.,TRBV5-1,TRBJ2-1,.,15,TGCGCCAGCGTTCCTCAAAACAGGCCCTACAATGAGCAGTTCTTC,CASVPQNRPYNEQFF
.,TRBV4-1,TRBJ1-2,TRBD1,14,TGCGCCAGCAGTCCACCGGAGGGACAGGGGATCCACACCTTC,CASSPPEGQGIHTF
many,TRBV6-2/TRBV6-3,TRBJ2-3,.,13,TGTGCCAGCAGTTACAGTGAGACAGATACGCAGTATTTT,CASSYSETDTQYF
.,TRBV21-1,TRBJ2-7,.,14,TGTGCCAGCAGCAGTGGGGTTTGGACCGACGAGCAGTACTTC,CASSSGVWTDEQYF
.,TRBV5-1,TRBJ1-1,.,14,TGCGCCAGCAGCCAACGGGCCCGAAACACTGAAGCTTTCTTT,CASSQRARNTEAFF
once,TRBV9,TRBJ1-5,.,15,TGTGCCAGCAGCGTAAGTCAGGGGAGCAATCAGCCCCAGCATTTT,CASSVSQGSNQPQHF
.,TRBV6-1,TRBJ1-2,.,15,TGTGCCAGCACCCTAGTGATAGCCGGTAACTATGGCTACACCTTC,CASTLVIAGNYGYTF
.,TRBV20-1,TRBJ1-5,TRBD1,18,TGCAGTGCTAGAGATGGAGGACAGGCGGGTTATAGCAATCAGCCCCAGCATTTT,CSARDGGQAGYSNQPQHF
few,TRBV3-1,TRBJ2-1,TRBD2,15,TGTGCCAGCAGCAAAGAGGACCTAGCGGGGGGTGAGCAGTTCTTC,CASSKEDLAGGEQFF
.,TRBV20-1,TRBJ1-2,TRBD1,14,TGCAGTGCTAGACCCCAGGACAGGAGCTATGGCTACACCTTC,CSARPQDRSYGYTF
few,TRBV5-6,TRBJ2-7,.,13,TGTGCCAGCAGCTCCGGGATGACCTACGAGCAGTACTTC,CASSSGMTYEQYF
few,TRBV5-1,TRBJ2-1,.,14,TGCGCCAGCAGCCTTATAGGCTTCTACAATGAGCAGTTCTTC,CASSLIGFYNEQFF
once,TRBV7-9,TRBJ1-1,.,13,TGTGCCAGCAGCCCCGAAGCAGACAGCAAAGCTTTCTTT,CASSPEADSKAFF
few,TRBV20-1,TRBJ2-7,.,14,TGCAGTGCTAGCGTTTCAGGGGTCAATGACGAGCAGTACTTC,CSASVSGVNDEQYF
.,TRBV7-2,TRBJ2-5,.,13,TGTGCCAGCAGCTCATCAACTCAAGAGACCCGGTACTTC,CASSSSTQETRYF
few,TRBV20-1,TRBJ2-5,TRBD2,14,TGCAGTGCTTTCCAGCGGGGCCCACAAGAGACCCAGTACTTC,CSAFQRGPQETQYF
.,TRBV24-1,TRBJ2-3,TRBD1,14,TGTGCCACCAGTGGGGGACAGGGACCAGATACGCAGTATTTT,CATSGGQGPDTQYF
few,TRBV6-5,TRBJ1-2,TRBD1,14,TGTGCCAGCAGTACCCGGACAGGGTCTTATGGCTACACCTTC,CASSTRTGSYGYTF
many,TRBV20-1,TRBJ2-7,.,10,TGCAGTGCTGGACTCTACGAGCAGTACTTC,CSAGLYEQYF
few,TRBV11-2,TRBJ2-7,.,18,TGTGCCAGCAGCTTATTCTCGTCGGGGACCGGGGCCGGGGGCGAGCAGTACTTC,CASSLFSSGTGAGGEQYF
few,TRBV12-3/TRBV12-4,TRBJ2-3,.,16,TGTGCCAGCAGGGCCCACGGGGGCGGAGGCACAGATACGCAGTATTTT,CASRAHGGGGTDTQYF
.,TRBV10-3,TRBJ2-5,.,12,TGTACCATCAGTGAGTCCGGGGGGACCCAGTACTTC,CTISESGGTQYF
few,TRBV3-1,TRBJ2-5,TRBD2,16,TGTGCCAGCAGCCAAGAGCTACTAGCGGGACAAGAGACCCAGTACTTC,CASSQELLAGQETQYF
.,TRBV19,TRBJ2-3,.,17,TGTGCCAGTAGTCAGGAATGGGGGGGGGGCGCCACAGATACGCAGTATTTT,CASSQEWGGGATDTQYF
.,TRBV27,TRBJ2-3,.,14,TGTGCCATCGCGACAGGGAGGGGTACAGATACGCAGTATTTT,CAIATGRGTDTQYF
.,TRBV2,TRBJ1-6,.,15,TGTGCCAGTCAGGTTCCCTCAGGGGAACATTCACCCCTCCACTTT,CASQVPSGEHSPLHF
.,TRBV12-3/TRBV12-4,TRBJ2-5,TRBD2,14,TGTGCCAGCAGTTTGGCTAGCGGGTTTGAGACCCAGTACTTC,CASSLASGFETQYF
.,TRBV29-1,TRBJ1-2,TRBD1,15,TGCAGCGTTGTGACCGACAGGGGAGGGGACTATGGCTACACCTTC,CSVVTDRGGDYGYTF
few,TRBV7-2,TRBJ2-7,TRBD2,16,TGTGCCAGCAGCTTCACTAGCGGGGGCAGCTCCTACGAGCAGTACTTC,CASSFTSGGSSYEQYF
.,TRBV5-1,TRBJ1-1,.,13,TGCGCCAGCAGCCGTACAGTCAACACTGAAGATTTCTTT,CASSRTVNTEDFF
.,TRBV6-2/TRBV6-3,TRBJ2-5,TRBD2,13,TGTGCCGTTCGAGCGGGGCTACAAGAGACCCAGTACTTC,CAVRAGLQETQYF
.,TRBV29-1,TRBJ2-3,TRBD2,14,TGCAGCGTTGAGCTAGCGGAGGACACAGATACGCAGTATTTT,CSVELAEDTDTQYF
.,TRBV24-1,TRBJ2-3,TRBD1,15,TGTGCCACCAGTGATTTAGGAACAGGGGCAGATACGCAGTATTTT,CATSDLGTGADTQYF
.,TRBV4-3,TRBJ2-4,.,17,TGCGCCAGCTCAGAGGGCCTAAGTCTCTTAGCCAAAAACATTCAGTACTTC,CASSEGLSLLAKNIQYF
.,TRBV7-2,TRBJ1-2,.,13,TGTGCCAGCCCCACGAGGGAGGGGGATGGCTACACCTTC,CASPTREGDGYTF
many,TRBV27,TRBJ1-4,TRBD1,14,TGTGCCAGCAGTCTGACAGGGGAGGGGGAAAAACTGTTTTTT,CASSLTGEGEKLFF